Listed below are T cell receptor beta chains from one sample, sequenced in a study of blood T cell repertoires in COVID-19. This table comes from immunoSEQ multiplex PCR, and its TCRdb copy is limited to in-frame clones, with some not included. The sample consists of a few hundred thousand clones, more than 65% of them appearing once. The sample comprised peripheral blood. Every receptor here comes from a woman aged 25 to 39 who had recovered from COVID-19. The CDR3 runs from the conserved cysteine through the conserved F or W. Fields, in order: D gene, J gene, clone size, V gene, CDR3 protein, CDR3 DNA. D genes are given only for firm matches. Clone size is shown for a subset of rows, as once, few, many or a class of expanded clone.

TRBD2,TRBJ2-1,-,TRBV28,CASRLAGPYNEQFF,TGTGCCAGCAGACTAGCGGGACCCTACAATGAGCAGTTCTTC
TRBD1,TRBJ1-5,once,TRBV19,CASQNRQGPTYQPQHF,TGTGCCAGTCAAAACCGACAGGGGCCTACTTATCAGCCCCAGCATTTT
TRBD1,TRBJ2-7,-,TRBV19,CASSTRTGLKSYEQYF,TGTGCCAGTAGTACAAGGACAGGGCTAAAATCCTACGAGCAGTACTTC
-,TRBJ1-6,-,TRBV19,CASSIDLDSNSPLHF,TGTGCCAGTAGTATAGATCTGGACAGCAATTCACCCCTCCACTTT
-,TRBJ2-1,-,TRBV27,CASSEPGTPYNEQFF,TGTGCCAGCAGTGAGCCCGGGACACCTTACAATGAGCAGTTCTTC
-,TRBJ1-1,-,TRBV23-1,CASSLWRRDNTEAFF,TGCGCCAGCAGTCTTTGGAGGCGGGATAACACTGAAGCTTTCTTT
TRBD1,TRBJ1-6,few,TRBV23-1,CASSQRQGGGAPLHF,TGCGCCAGCAGTCAACGACAGGGAGGAGGCGCACCCCTCCACTTT
TRBD2,TRBJ2-2,-,TRBV6-1,CASSELTSGTGELFF,TGTGCCAGCAGTGAATTAACTAGCGGAACCGGGGAGCTGTTTTTT
-,TRBJ2-3,-,TRBV4-2,CASSQDNPRGTTDTQYF,TGTGCCAGCAGCCAAGATAACCCGCGGGGTACCACAGATACGCAGTATTTT
-,TRBJ1-2,-,TRBV28,CASSLVGQYYGYTF,TGTGCCAGCAGTTTGGTAGGACAGTACTATGGCTACACCTTC
-,TRBJ1-3,-,TRBV7-2,CASSLAAGSFYSGNTIYF,TGTGCCAGCAGCTTAGCTGCGGGCAGTTTCTACTCTGGAAACACCATATATTTT
TRBD2,TRBJ2-1,-,TRBV5-1,CASSGLAGGNEQFF,TGCGCCAGCAGCGGACTAGCGGGAGGTAATGAGCAGTTCTTC
-,TRBJ2-1,-,TRBV5-1,CASSLVGGSYNEQFF,TGCGCCAGCAGCTTGGTGGGGGGCTCCTACAATGAGCAGTTCTTC
TRBD1,TRBJ1-2,-,TRBV24-1,CATSDSGTGGRGDGYTF,TGTGCCACCAGTGATTCCGGGACAGGGGGAAGGGGTGATGGCTACACCTTC